Following are 8 T cell receptor beta chains from one sample sequenced in a study of T cell repertoires in cytomegalovirus infection. TCRdb recomputed calls from the reads with MiXCR, one row per CDR3 protein. The table lists about 330,000 distinct CDR3 sequences, roughly 36% of them singletons, with approximately 12% in the top ten. Antigens for these TCRs are unknown. Sequenced material: cultured PBMCs, taken from culture after CMV antigen stimulation. The source is a human donor in good health (CMV status not recorded). Some clones in this sample may be carry-over from other donors' samples.

The chain joins TRBV12-3 or TRBV12-4 to TRBJ2-7; the D call may be TRBD1 or TRBD2 (5 bases each). The CDR3 sequence is 14 residues long. Between the trimmed V and J ends, which lost 3 bases and 0 bases, there was a span of 9 bases. The DNA for the CDR3 is TGTGCCAGCAGTTTTGCAGGGACCTCCTACGAGCAGTACTTC. Its protein product is CASSFAGTSYEQYF.

The rearrangement joins TRBV20-1 to TRBJ1-2; 7 nucleotides match TRBD1. V gave up 5 bases and J gave up 4 bases; unmatched junction bases: 7. This CDR3 has 13 residues. From germline, CDR1 is DFQATT and CDR2 SNEGSKA (reference sequence). In nucleotides, the CDR3 is TGCAGTGCTTTTACAGGGGAGGGCTATGGCTACACCTTC. As protein: CSAFTGEGYGYTF.

This clonotype has more than one count but fewer than ten. The chain links TRBV30 to TRBJ2-1; 8 bases are shared with TRBD2. The CDR3 is 14 residues long. The ends lost 3 bases at V and 7 bases at J; junction bases unmatched: 8. Germline CDR1 reads GTSNPN; CDR2 reads SVGIG (reference sequence). The CDR3 sequence: CAWRTAGAGNEQFF. The CDR3, as DNA: TGTGCCTGGAGGACAGCGGGAGCTGGAAATGAGCAGTTCTTC.

This chain uses TRBV4-2 with TRBJ2-1; 13 bases are a match to TRBD2. CDR1 is LGHNA and CDR2 is YNFKEQ in the germline V gene. V lost 3 bases and J lost 8; bases outside the gene matches: 4. The CDR3 has 15 amino acids. The CDR3: CASSQRTSGRDEQFF. Written as DNA, the CDR3 is TGTGCCAGCAGCCAGAGGACTAGCGGGAGAGATGAGCAGTTCTTC.

V usage is TRBV7-2 and J usage is TRBJ2-7, with D possibly being TRBD1 or TRBD2 (5 bases each). Germline V gene data show CDR1 as SGHTA and CDR2 as FQGNSA. This CDR3 contains 15 residues. The ends were cut back, 1 base at V and 6 bases at J, with 16 bases in the middle. In nucleotides, the CDR3 is TGTGCCAGCAGCTTAGACGGGACCCGCCGTGGCGAGCAGTACTTC. It yields the protein CASSLDGTRRGEQYF.

The chain joins TRBV6-1 to TRBJ2-3; no definite D call. This CDR3 is built from 14 residues. V lost 0 bases and J 6 bases, leaving 10 bases between the germline ends. The germline CDR1 and CDR2 sequences are MNHNS and SASEGT. The CDR3 here is CASSEATFPDTQYF. As DNA, the CDR3 is TGTGCCAGCAGTGAAGCGACTTTCCCTGATACGCAGTATTTT.

This clonotype was detected only a few times. V gene TRBV4-3 combines with J gene TRBJ2-5; D may be TRBD1 or TRBD2 (5 bases each). CDR3 size: 16 residues. Germline CDR1 LGHNA, CDR2 YSLEER. The V end lost 0 bases, the J end lost 5 bases, and 16 bases lay between the germline ends. CDR3 DNA: TGCGCCAGCAGCCAAGAGGGGGTGAATTCCGGGGAGACCCAGTACTTC. Encoded protein: CASSQEGVNSGETQYF.

This rearrangement joins TRBV4-1 to TRBJ2-5; D not resolved. V was cut by 0 bases and J by 5 bases, with 7 bases left in between. Germline values: CDR1 MGHRA, CDR2 YSYEKL. This CDR3 comprises 13 residues. DNA for the CDR3: TGCGCCAGCAGCCAAGAAGGTGTCGAGACCCAGTACTTC. Translation: CASSQEGVETQYF.